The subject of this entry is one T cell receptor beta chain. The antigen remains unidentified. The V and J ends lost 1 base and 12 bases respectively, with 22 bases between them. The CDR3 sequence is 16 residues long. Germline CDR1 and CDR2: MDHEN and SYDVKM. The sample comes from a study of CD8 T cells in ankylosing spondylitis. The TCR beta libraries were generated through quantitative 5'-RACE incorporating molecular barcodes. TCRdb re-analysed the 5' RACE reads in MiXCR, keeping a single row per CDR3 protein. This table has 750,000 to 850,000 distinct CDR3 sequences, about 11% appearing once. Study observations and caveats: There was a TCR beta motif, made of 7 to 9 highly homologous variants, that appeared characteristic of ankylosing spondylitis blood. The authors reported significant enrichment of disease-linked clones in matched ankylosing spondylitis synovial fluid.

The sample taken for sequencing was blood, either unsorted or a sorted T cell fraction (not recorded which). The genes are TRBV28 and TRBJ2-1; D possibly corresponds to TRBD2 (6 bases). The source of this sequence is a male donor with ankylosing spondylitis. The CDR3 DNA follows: TGTGCCAGCAGTTTATCCGCGGAGGGCCAGGTGGTAGCGCAGTTCTTC. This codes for CASSLSAEGQVVAQFF.